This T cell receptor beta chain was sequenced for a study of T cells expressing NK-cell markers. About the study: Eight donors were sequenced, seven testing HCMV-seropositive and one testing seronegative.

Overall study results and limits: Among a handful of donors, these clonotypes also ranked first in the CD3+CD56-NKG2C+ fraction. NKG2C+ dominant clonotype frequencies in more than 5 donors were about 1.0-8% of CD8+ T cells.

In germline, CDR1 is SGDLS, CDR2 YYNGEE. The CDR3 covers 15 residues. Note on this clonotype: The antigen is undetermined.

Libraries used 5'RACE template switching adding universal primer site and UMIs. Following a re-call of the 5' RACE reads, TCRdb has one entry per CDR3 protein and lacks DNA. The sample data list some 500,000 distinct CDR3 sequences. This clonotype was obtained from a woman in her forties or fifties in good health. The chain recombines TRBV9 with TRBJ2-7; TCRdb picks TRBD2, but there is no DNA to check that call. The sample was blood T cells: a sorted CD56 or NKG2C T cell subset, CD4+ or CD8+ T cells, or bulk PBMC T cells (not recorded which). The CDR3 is CASSVSGSYPYEQYF.